This T cell receptor (beta chain) came from a study of blood T cells in healthy people across ages. This clonotype was recorded a few times. The CDR3 extends over 16 amino acids. J gave up 3 bases and V 8 bases, and 13 bases lay outside the gene matches. CDR1 and CDR2 from the germline V gene are MDHEN and SYDVKM. A second PCR, run for 7 to 11 cycles, used a sample-barcoded 5' primer plus a J-beta primer mix. MiXCR was run by TCRdb on the 5' RACE reads, yielding one entry per CDR3 protein. The data contain 650,000 to 900,000 distinct CDR3 sequences, 62% of them seen just once; the ten biggest clones take up roughly 26%.

The rearrangement links TRBV28 to TRBJ2-1; 7 bases are a match to TRBD2. Sequencing was done on a sample of blood. This TCR came from a man aged 25 to 40 in good health. CDR3 bases: TGTGCCAGCGAGTCAGGGTGGAAGCGGGGCTACAATGAGCAGTTCTTC. Translated: CASESGWKRGYNEQFF.